A single sample is the source of the 30 T cell receptor beta chains below, sequenced in a study of human T cells and chemical hapten exposure. Each CDR3 protein is one row after TCRdb ran MiXCR on the RACE reads. Of more than 85,000 distinct CDR3 sequences listed, around 8.8% are singletons. Time point here: pre-sensitization, week 0. Treatment here: therapeutic diphenylcyclopropenone sensitization with weekly scalp DPC. Source: whole blood, taken in connection with sensitization to the hapten diphenylcyclopropenone (DPC). Every receptor here comes from a man aged 35 to 55 with alopecia areata. Some clones in this sample may be carry-over from other donors' samples.

Many counts were recorded for this clonotype. The chain has TRBV5-1 and TRBJ2-5; possibly TRBD2 for D (5 bases). The CDR3 consists of 18 residues. The V and J ends lost 0 bases and 1 base respectively, with 19 bases between them. Germline V gene data show CDR1 as SGHRS and CDR2 as YFSETQ. The CDR3: CASSLELSRATSQETQYF. The CDR3 nucleotides are TGCGCCAGCAGCTTGGAGCTTTCGAGGGCTACCTCCCAAGAGACCCAGTACTTC. The full variable domain, its missing parts supplied by reference TRBV5-1 and TRBJ2-5, is KAGVTQTPRYLIKTRGQQVTLSCSPISGHRSVSWYQQTPGQGLQFLFEYFSETQRNKGNFPGRFSGRQFSNSRSEMNVSTLELGDSALYLCASSLELSRATSQETQYFGPGTRLLVL.

A word on this clonotype: A much larger clone is a single base away; this may be a read error. This chain connects TRBV7-8 to TRBJ2-1, with unresolved D. V shed 2 bases and J shed 6 bases, with 17 bases lying between them. CDR1 and CDR2 (germline): SGHVS, FQNEAQ. The CDR3 loop spans 16 amino acids. Written as DNA, the CDR3 is TGTGCCAGCAGCTTAAAGGGCGTGATAGGTCCCAATGAGCAGTTCTTC. This gives the protein CASSLKGVIGPNEQFF.

This clonotype has just a few counts. This rearrangement joins TRBV12-3 or TRBV12-4 to TRBJ2-7; TRBD2 might be the D (6 bases). V dropped 3 bases and J dropped 0 bases, with 9 bases sitting between them. CDR3 length: 14 amino acids. The CDR3 coding sequence is TGTGCCAGCAGTTTGGACGGGAGCTCCTACGAGCAGTACGTC. It codes for CASSLDGSSYEQYV.

This clonotype showed up just a few times. This chain connects TRBV5-1 to TRBJ1-1; D ambiguous. The CDR3 is 16 amino acids. Germline assignment: CDR1 SGHRS and CDR2 YFSETQ. V was cut by 0 bases and J by 0 bases, with 12 bases left in between. The CDR3 protein is CASSLVVQAMNTEAFF. The CDR3 DNA follows: TGCGCCAGCAGCTTGGTTGTCCAGGCCATGAACACTGAAGCTTTCTTT.

In its sample, this clonotype was seen many times. The junction departs from germline at one end; a sequencing error may be responsible. This rearrangement joins TRBV2 to TRBJ1-2; D may be TRBD1 (5 bases). The length of the CDR3 is 12 residues. Germline values: CDR1 SNHLY, CDR2 FYNNEI. The CDR3 DNA reads TGTGCCAGCAGCTGGGACGCAGCAGGCTCCACCTTC. This gives the protein CASSWDAAGSTF.

This clonotype occurred a few times. The chain combines TRBV29-1 with TRBJ2-4; TRBD1 is a possible D gene (6 bases). The V end lost 1 base, the J end lost 3 bases, and 13 bases lay between the germline ends. Germline V gene lookup returns CDR1 SQVTM and CDR2 ANQGSEA. This CDR3 is 15 amino acids long. CDR3 sequence: CSVEVGGGGKNIQYF. Written as DNA, the CDR3 is TGCAGCGTTGAAGTAGGGGGTGGGGGCAAAAACATTCAGTACTTC. The complete variable domain, with remaining parts taken from reference TRBV29-1 and TRBJ2-4, reads SAVISQKPSRDICQRGTSLTIQCQVDSQVTMMFWYRQQPGQSLTLIATANQGSEATYESGFVIDKFPISRPNLTFSTLTVSNMSPEDSSIYLCSVEVGGGGKNIQYFGAGTRLSVL.

This clonotype was seen a few times. The chain links TRBV5-4 to TRBJ2-2, with 7 bases aligning to TRBD2. CDR1 and CDR2 (germline): SGHNT, YYREEE (reference sequence). Unmatched junction bases numbered 14, after V lost 9 bases and J lost 6 bases. The length of the CDR3 is 15 residues. CDR3 sequence: CATLPGGRAAGELFF. CDR3 sequence (DNA): TGTGCCACCCTCCCGGGTGGGAGGGCCGCCGGGGAGCTGTTTTTT.

This clonotype has only a few counts. The chain combines TRBV20-1 with TRBJ2-3, with 7 bases matching TRBD1. The junction had 13 bases not matched to a gene; V was cut back by 3 bases and J by 4 bases. Germline V lookup: CDR1 DFQATT, CDR2 SNEGSKA (reference sequence). This CDR3 contains 16 residues. As DNA, the CDR3 is TGCAGTGCTAGGAGACAGGGAGCCGGGGCTGCAGATACGCAGTATTTT. It encodes CSARRQGAGAADTQYF.

This clonotype was seen a handful of times. Relative to the germline gene, one junction end is altered; a read error may explain this. J is TRBJ2-3 and V is TRBV7-2; no clear D. CDR1 is SGHTA and CDR2 is FQGNSA in the germline V gene. This CDR3 comprises 12 residues. The CDR3 DNA follows: TGTGCCAGCAGCTCGACCACATATACGCAGTATTTT. It yields the protein CASSSTTYTQYF.

This clonotype was observed at least ten times. The chain uses TRBV2 and TRBJ2-1; tentatively, D is TRBD1 (5 bases). This CDR3 has 13 residues. Germline CDR1 reads SNHLY; CDR2 reads FYNNEI. V was pared by 10 bases and J by 8 bases, with 18 bases between. The CDR3 region is CATYGADGDEQFF. Here the CDR3 DNA reads TGTGCCACTTATGGGGCCGACGGTGATGAGCAGTTCTTC.

The chain couples TRBV29-1 to TRBJ2-5; 10 positions agree with TRBD1. V was pared by 4 bases and J by 5 bases, with 7 bases of the junction left unmatched. Germline V gene sequence: CDR1 SQVTM, CDR2 ANQGSEA. There are 14 residues in the CDR3. The CDR3 sequence: CSVGRTGGTETQYF. CDR3 sequence (DNA): TGCAGCGTTGGGAGGACAGGGGGGACGGAGACCCAGTACTTC.

This clonotype was recorded many times. The V gene is TRBV12-3 or TRBV12-4, the J gene TRBJ1-1, with 7 bases lining up with TRBD1. Trimming took 4 bases from V and 5 from J; bases not matched to a gene: 4. The CDR3 is 13 residues long. The CDR3 DNA is TGTGCCAGCAGTTCGACAGGGTGGACTGAAGCTTTCTTT. This sequence encodes CASSSTGWTEAFF.

This chain connects TRBV6-2 or TRBV6-3 to TRBJ2-3, with 14 bases matching TRBD2. Per the germline V gene, CDR1 is MNHEY and CDR2 is SVGEGT. J lost 3 bases, V lost 6 bases, and 5 bases had no gene match. The CDR3 is 16 amino acids. CDR3 nucleotides: TGTGCCAGCAGCCAGGGACTAGCGGGAGTGACAGATACGCAGTATTTT. Residues: CASSQGLAGVTDTQYF.

This clonotype has a handful of counts. The chain carries TRBV28 and TRBJ2-7, with D maybe TRBD2 (7 bases). The V and J ends lost 7 bases and 0 bases respectively, with 16 bases between them. The CDR3 runs to 15 residues. Germline assignment: CDR1 MDHEN and CDR2 SYDVKM. The CDR3 sequence is CASTPGGGSSYEQYF. Written as DNA, the CDR3 is TGTGCCAGCACCCCGGGGGGCGGGAGCTCCTACGAGCAGTACTTC. The entire variable domain, with the rest obtained from reference TRBV28 and TRBJ2-7, is as follows: DVKVTQSSRYLVKRTGEKVFLECVQDMDHENMFWYRQDPGLGLRLIYFSYDVKMKEKGDIPEGYSVSREKKERFSLILESASTNQTSMYLCASTPGGGSSYEQYFGPGTRLTVT.

This clonotype came up many times. The genes are TRBV28 and TRBJ2-7, with a tentative D call TRBD1 (7 bases). The V end was cut by 6 bases, the J end by 2 bases, with 14 bases between. This CDR3 is built from 14 residues. Germline loops: CDR1 MDHEN, CDR2 SYDVKM. For the CDR3, the DNA is TGTGCCAGCAGCCCACCAGGGGGGACCTACGAGCAGTACTTC. Its translation: CASSPPGGTYEQYF.

The chain recombines TRBV28 with TRBJ2-1; D call uncertain. Trimming stripped 3 bases from V and 10 bases from J, with 7 bases between. The CDR3 runs 11 residues. Germline assignment: CDR1 MDHEN and CDR2 SYDVKM. CDR3 DNA sequence: TGTGCCAGCAGTTTTCGGCAAGAGCAGTTCTTC. Translated, it gives CASSFRQEQFF.

The chain has TRBV7-8 and TRBJ1-6; D is ambiguous. The CDR3 has 16 residues. Germline lookup yields CDR1 SGHVS and CDR2 FQNEAQ. Trimming shortened V by 0 bases and J by 8 bases, and 14 bases separated the two germline ends. Here the CDR3 reads CASSLAKRGIDSPLHF. In DNA, the CDR3 is TGTGCCAGCAGCTTAGCAAAGCGAGGGATAGATTCACCCCTCCACTTT.

This sequence joins TRBV20-1 and TRBJ2-7; D is ambiguous. The CDR3 has 15 residues. Germline CDR1 DFQATT, CDR2 SNEGSKA (reference sequence). V was shortened by 0 bases and J by 1 base, with 13 bases between the two germline ends. The CDR3 sequence is CSARERGSTSYEQYF. The CDR3 DNA reads as TGCAGTGCTAGAGAACGCGGATCTACATCCTACGAGCAGTACTTC.

The chain links TRBV6-5 to TRBJ2-3; D may be TRBD1 or TRBD2 (6 bases each). In germline, CDR1 is MNHEY, CDR2 SVGAGI. V dropped 4 bases and J dropped 2 bases, with 25 bases sitting between them. The CDR3 has 19 residues. In DNA, the CDR3 is TGTGCCAGCAGTTCCGCCGGTTCCCGGGGGCGGGGAATCACAGATACGCAGTATTTT. It encodes CASSSAGSRGRGITDTQYF.

This clonotype was seen only a few times. V and J are TRBV18 and TRBJ2-2; D call uncertain. The V gene's germline CDR1 is KGHSH and CDR2 LQKENI. Between the trimmed V and J ends, which lost 3 bases and 5 bases, there was a span of 16 bases. The CDR3 has 16 residues. The CDR3 region has the DNA TGTGCCAGCTCACCCATCGCACAAGGAGAAACCGGGGAGCTGTTTTTT. It yields the protein CASSPIAQGETGELFF.

In its sample, this clonotype was seen a few times. This chain links TRBV27 with TRBJ2-6; either TRBD1 or TRBD2 may fit D (6 bases each). The CDR3 extends over 16 amino acids. In germline, CDR1 is MNHEY, CDR2 SMNVEV (reference sequence). V lost 2 bases and J lost 2, with 10 bases in between. The CDR3 bases are TGTGCCAGCAGTTTAATCGGGGGCGCTGGGGCCAACGTCCTGACTTTC. Translated, it gives CASSLIGGAGANVLTF.

This clonotype turned up a few times. The V and J genes are TRBV12-3 or TRBV12-4 and TRBJ1-1; weak D call: TRBD1 (5 bases). The CDR3 runs to 13 residues. The germline V and J ends were trimmed by 6 bases and 0 bases, with 8 bases remaining between them. The CDR3 DNA sequence: TGTGCCAGCAGCTGGGGACTGAACACTGAAGCTTTCTTT. It encodes CASSWGLNTEAFF.

The chain recombines TRBV2 with TRBJ2-3; no clear D. Germline V CDR1 and CDR2: SNHLY, FYNNEI. V was trimmed by 7 bases and J by 4 bases, leaving 3 bases between them. This CDR3 is built from 10 residues. CDR3 sequence (DNA): TGTGCCAGCACGGCAGATACGCAGTATTTT. The encoded protein is CASTADTQYF.

The chain uses TRBV3-1 and TRBJ2-7; TRBD1 matches at 7 bases. The CDR3 is 14 residues long. The junction had 5 bases not matched to a gene; V was cut back by 6 bases and J by 0 bases. Germline values: CDR1 LGHDT, CDR2 YNNKEL (reference sequence). CDR3: CASRGTDHSYEQYF. As DNA, the CDR3 is TGTGCCAGCAGAGGGACAGACCACTCCTACGAGCAGTACTTC.

This chain connects TRBV7-2 to TRBJ2-3; 9 nucleotides line up with TRBD2. The trim removed 0 bases at V and 7 bases at J, leaving 11 bases unmatched. Germline-derived CDR1 and CDR2 are SGHTA and FQGNSA. The CDR3 totals 17 residues. The CDR3 bases are TGTGCCAGCAGCTTAGCGCTTGGCGGGAGGGCCTCGAATACGCAGTATTTT. Translating gives CASSLALGGRASNTQYF.

Only a few counts were recorded for this clonotype. The rearrangement uses TRBV12-3 or TRBV12-4 and TRBJ2-7, with 7 bases aligning to TRBD1. The CDR3 sequence is 12 residues long. Losses at the gene ends were 5 bases for V and 6 bases for J; bases not matched to a gene: 4. The CDR3, as DNA: TGTGCCAGCAGTAGACAGGGTACCGAGCAGTACTTC. Encoded protein: CASSRQGTEQYF.

Many counts were recorded for this clonotype. The V gene is TRBV5-1, the J gene TRBJ2-1; the D is unclear. The germline V gene has CDR1 SGHRS and CDR2 YFSETQ. With 0 bases removed from V and 7 bases from J, the gap between germline ends came to 8 bases. The length of the CDR3 is 13 residues. The CDR3 bases are TGCGCCAGCAGCTTGGCCTACCAGAATGAGCAGTTCTTC. Residues: CASSLAYQNEQFF.

The chain has TRBV7-2 and TRBJ2-7; no clear D gene. Trimming took off 4 bases at V and 3 bases at J, with 10 bases between the two ends. Germline CDR1 is SGHTA and CDR2 is FQGNSA. This CDR3 has 13 residues. CDR3 in DNA: TGTGCCAGCAGCTCGAGCTATAACTACGAGCAGTACGTC. Translating it yields CASSSSYNYEQYV.

V usage is TRBV3-2 and J usage is TRBJ2-1; the tabulated D call, TRBD2, remains unverified against the DNA. TRBV3-2 is described as a pseudogene. The CDR3 consists of 18 residues. The CDR3 spells CASSPHKNTGLARHEQFF. The CDR3 nucleotides are TGTGCCAGCAGCCCTCATAAAAACACGGGACTAGCCCGACATGAGCAGTTCTTC.

V usage is TRBV7-2 and J usage is TRBJ2-3, with a tentative D call TRBD2 (6 bases). There are 14 residues in the CDR3. Germline values: CDR1 SGHTA, CDR2 FQGNSA. Trimming shortened V by 5 bases and J by 4 bases, and 13 bases separated the two germline ends. DNA for the CDR3: TGTGCCAGCAGCAATCTGGGAGGCGCAGATACGCAGTATTTT. This gives the protein CASSNLGGADTQYF.